These 9 T cell receptor beta chains originate from one sample sequenced in a study of T cells in narcolepsy. Assay: immunoSEQ multiplex PCR; the TCRdb copy retains only in-frame clones and omits some. This repertoire shows approximately 24,000 clones, just under 85% found once; its top ten account for 0.7% to 0.75%. Material: CD45RA- memory CD4+ T cells from PBMCs. All receptors derive from a human donor with narcolepsy.

This rearrangement joins TRBV27 to TRBJ1-5; a possible D gene is TRBD1 (6 bases). This CDR3 spans 15 amino acids. Germline V gives CDR1 MNHEY, CDR2 SMNVEV (reference sequence). Trimming removed 6 bases from V and 1 base from J, with 13 bases in between. CDR3 DNA: TGTGCCAGCAGGCCACAGGGAGTAAGCAATCAGCCCCAGCATTTT. Its translation is CASRPQGVSNQPQHF.

This rearrangement joins TRBV6-1 to TRBJ1-3; 10 bases align to TRBD1. CDR1 MNHNS and CDR2 SASEGT come from the germline V gene. CDR3 length: 14 residues. Unmatched junction bases numbered 7, after V lost 6 bases and J lost 8 bases. The DNA for the CDR3 is TGTGCCAGCAGCCTCCGGGGACAGGGGTACACCATATATTTT. This translates into CASSLRGQGYTIYF.

The rearrangement uses TRBV28 and TRBJ1-4; 8 bases fit TRBD1. J was trimmed by 7 bases and V by 3 bases; bases with no gene match: 1. The CDR3 totals 13 residues. CDR1 is MDHEN, CDR2 SYDVKM, per germline. The CDR3 region has the DNA TGTGCCAGCAGTTTCAGGGGGCTTGAAAAACTGTTTTTT. Amino acids: CASSFRGLEKLFF.

The rearrangement uses TRBV27 and TRBJ1-1, with TRBD1 as a possible D gene (6 bases). Trimming removed 6 bases from V and 4 bases from J, with 18 bases in between. CDR1 MNHEY and CDR2 SMNVEV come from the germline V gene (reference sequence). This CDR3 is 15 amino acids long. The CDR3 is CASSLRVGAATEAFF. The CDR3 DNA sequence: TGTGCCAGCAGCCTAAGGGTGGGGGCCGCCACTGAAGCTTTCTTT.

This chain connects TRBV5-6 to TRBJ2-5, with TRBD1 identical over 7 bases. Germline V gene lookup returns CDR1 SGHDT and CDR2 YYEEEE. The CDR3 contains 14 residues. J was trimmed by 3 bases and V by 4 bases; bases with no gene match: 6. The chain's CDR3 is CASSPFDREETQYF. The CDR3 DNA follows: TGTGCCAGCAGCCCGTTTGACAGGGAAGAGACCCAGTACTTC.

The V call is TRBV13, the J call TRBJ2-3, with TRBD2 as a possible D gene (5 bases). This CDR3 contains 16 residues. Trimming removed 1 base at V and 1 base at J, with 12 bases between. The germline gives CDR1 PRHDT, CDR2 FYEKMQ (reference sequence). CDR3 in amino acids: CASSLVELAGTDTQYF. The CDR3 DNA is TGTGCCAGCAGCTTAGTGGAGCTAGCAGGCACAGATACGCAGTATTTT. The full variable domain, its missing parts supplied by reference TRBV13 and TRBJ2-3, is AAGVIQSPRHLIKEKRETATLKCYPIPRHDTVYWYQQGPGQDPQFLISFYEKMQSDKGSIPDRFSAQQFSDYHSELNMSSLELGDSALYFCASSLVELAGTDTQYFGPGTRLTVL.

The genes are TRBV29-1 and TRBJ2-5, with a possible D match to TRBD2 (5 bases). The germline CDR1 and CDR2 sequences are SQVTM and ANQGSEA. V was cut by 2 bases and J by 4 bases, with 8 bases left in between. The CDR3 consists of 12 residues. In DNA form, the CDR3 reads TGCAGCGTTGAACTCCTAGCAGAGACCCAGTACTTC. It encodes CSVELLAETQYF.

The rearrangement uses TRBV7-2 and TRBJ1-2; no clear D. V lost 2 bases and J lost 3, with 13 bases in between. The CDR3 contains 15 residues. CDR1 SGHTA and CDR2 FQGNSA come from the germline V gene. The CDR3 DNA follows: TGTGCCAGCAGCTTAATGGGGAAACGGGACTATGGCTACACCTTC. Translating it yields CASSLMGKRDYGYTF.

The genes are TRBV11-3 and TRBJ2-2; 13 nucleotides line up with TRBD2. Germline CDR1 and CDR2: SGHNT and YENEEA. CDR3 length equals 17 residues. The V and J ends lost 11 bases and 5 bases, in that order; junction bases with no gene match: 14. The DNA for the CDR3 is TGTGCCTCTTCACCCCCGACTAGCGGGGGGCAGACCGGGGAGCTGTTTTTT. Its protein is CASSPPTSGGQTGELFF.